The 11 T cell receptor beta chains listed next were all sequenced from one sample in a study of blood T cell repertoires in COVID-19. Sequencing used immunoSEQ multiplex PCR; TCRdb keeps in-frame clones, though not all of them. The sample contains about 530,000 clones, 85% to 90% of which appear only once. Specimen: peripheral blood. Receptor source: a woman aged 45 to 65 with COVID-19, enrolled during active disease.

V gene TRBV5-4 combines with J gene TRBJ2-5, with no clear D. The germline CDR1 and CDR2 sequences are SGHNT and YYREEE (reference sequence). The ends were cut back, 0 bases at V and 5 bases at J, with 11 bases in the middle. CDR3 length equals 14 residues. The CDR3 DNA reads TGTGCCAGCAGCTTGGCCTTGATTCGGGAGACCCAGTACTTC. Protein product: CASSLALIRETQYF.

The V call is TRBV18, the J call TRBJ1-6, with 9 nucleotides matching TRBD1. V lost 3 bases to trimming and J lost 8 bases; unmatched junction nucleotides: 2. Germline V gives CDR1 KGHSH, CDR2 LQKENI. The length of the CDR3 is 14 residues. CDR3 bases: TGTGCCAGCTCACCCCGGGACAGGGATTCACCCCTCCACTTT. Translation: CASSPRDRDSPLHF.

CDR3 amino acids: CASSQLAGTYEQYF. CDR3 nucleotides: TGTGCCAGCAGTCAACTAGCGGGGACTTACGAGCAGTACTTC. The J gene is TRBJ2-7, the V gene TRBV28, with 10 nucleotides matching TRBD2. With V trimmed by 5 bases and J by 4 bases, 5 bases remained unmatched. CDR1 is MDHEN and CDR2 is SYDVKM in the germline V gene. This CDR3 has 14 amino acids. Supplemented by reference TRBV28 and TRBJ2-7, the full variable domain reads DVKVTQSSRYLVKRTGEKVFLECVQDMDHENMFWYRQDPGLGLRLIYFSYDVKMKEKGDIPEGYSVSREKKERFSLILESASTNQTSMYLCASSQLAGTYEQYFGPGTRLTVT.

The V call is TRBV5-4, the J call TRBJ1-1; the D is unclear. The CDR3 runs 14 residues. The germline V gene encodes CDR1 SGHNT and CDR2 YYREEE (reference sequence). Trimming stripped 1 base from V and 3 bases from J, with 10 bases between. The CDR3 DNA sequence: TGTGCCAGCAGCTTGAGGAGGGAAGACACTGAAGCTTTCTTT. Translated, it gives CASSLRREDTEAFF.

The chain combines TRBV5-1 with TRBJ2-2; tentatively, D is TRBD1 (6 bases). Between the trimmed V and J ends, which lost 3 bases and 0 bases, there was a span of 12 bases. Germline V gene data show CDR1 as SGHRS and CDR2 as YFSETQ. There are 16 residues in the CDR3. The CDR3 reads CASSWDTLPNTGELFF. The DNA of the CDR3 is TGCGCCAGCAGCTGGGACACTCTGCCGAACACCGGGGAGCTGTTTTTT.

The chain employs TRBV6-2 or TRBV6-3 and TRBJ1-2, with D tentatively TRBD1 (6 bases). The germline V gene encodes CDR1 MNHEY and CDR2 SVGEGT. Trimming removed 6 bases from V and 8 bases from J, with 22 bases in between. This CDR3 is built from 15 residues. The CDR3 region is CASSLAGSQGRGYTF. CDR3 in DNA: TGTGCCAGCAGCCTAGCCGGATCACAGGGTCGAGGCTACACCTTC.

The chain couples TRBV27 to TRBJ2-1; D gene ambiguous. Trimming cost V 5 bases and J 0 bases, with 11 bases left between them. The CDR3 has 15 residues. Germline CDR1 MNHEY, CDR2 SMNVEV (reference sequence). CDR3 protein: CASSPRRSSYNEQFF. CDR3 nucleotides: TGTGCCAGCAGTCCGCGCCGGAGCTCCTACAATGAGCAGTTCTTC.

The J gene is TRBJ1-5, the V gene TRBV6-5; possibly TRBD1 for D (6 bases). Germline values: CDR1 MNHEY, CDR2 SVGAGI. The CDR3 sequence is 14 residues long. V gave up 4 bases and J gave up 6 bases, with 13 bases separating them. Here the CDR3 reads CASSLSGDSQPQHF. CDR3 in DNA: TGTGCCAGCAGTTTGTCAGGGGATAGTCAGCCCCAGCATTTT.

This clone was counted a single time. The J gene is TRBJ1-1, the V gene TRBV19; 7 bases are a match to TRBD1. V lost 6 bases and J lost 3; bases outside the gene matches: 4. Germline CDR1 is LNHDA and CDR2 is SQIVND (reference sequence). The CDR3 contains 13 residues. The chain's CDR3 is CASSRDRDTEAFF. The CDR3 region has the DNA TGTGCCAGTAGCCGCGACAGGGACACTGAAGCTTTCTTT.

This chain uses TRBV6-5 with TRBJ1-5; D not resolved. Trimming pared 6 bases from V and 0 bases from J, leaving 6 bases between. In germline, CDR1 is MNHEY, CDR2 SVGAGI. The CDR3 extends over 13 amino acids. For the CDR3, the DNA is TGTGCCAGCAGGAGGGCTAGCAATCAGCCCCAGCATTTT. Translated, it gives CASRRASNQPQHF.

This rearrangement joins TRBV25-1 to TRBJ2-7; the D gene is possibly TRBD2 (5 bases). Trimming shortened V by 5 bases and J by 6 bases, and 20 bases separated the two germline ends. Germline assignment: CDR1 MGHDK and CDR2 SYGVNS. CDR3 length: 15 residues. The CDR3 spells CASSRSGLPSTEQYF. The DNA for the CDR3 is TGTGCCAGCAGTCGGTCAGGACTGCCGAGCACCGAGCAGTACTTC.